This TCR beta chain originates from a study of Ad26.COV2.S vaccination and SARS-CoV-2 variants. Regarding treatment: 15 to 20 received Ad26.COV2.S at low or high dose, single or two shots; about 5 received placebo; per-sample allocation not given. All samples were drawn on day 63, counting from the first vaccine or placebo injection. An Ad26 vector expressing Wuhan-strain SARS-CoV-2 spike served as the vaccine. On this clone itself: Antigen unknown.

Data came from immunoSEQ multiplex PCR; TCRdb stores just in-frame clones and leaves some out. The sample has more than 300,000 clones; roughly 91% are singletons. CDR3 length: 17 amino acids. In germline, CDR1 is KGHSH, CDR2 LQKENI. V gave up 3 bases and J gave up 3 bases, with 15 bases separating them. Study-wide results and limits: Spike-specific TCR breadth was greater in vaccine than placebo recipients. Post-vaccination spike-specific CD8+ and CD4+ T cell responses reportedly had substantial breadth.

This TCR was sampled from a person between 18 and 60 years old who received the Ad26.COV2.S COVID-19 vaccine or a placebo. The chain combines TRBV18 with TRBJ1-6; no definite D call. Sequencing was performed on peripheral blood, taken in a trial of Ad26.COV2.S vaccine versus placebo. The CDR3 DNA follows: TGTGCCAGCTCACCCGGACGGGGAACGGTCTATAATTCACCCCTCCACTTT. This encodes CASSPGRGTVYNSPLHF.